This entry lists 25 T cell receptor beta chains sequenced from one sample in a study of shared clonotypes between healthy human individuals. Profiled with immunoSEQ multiplex PCR; TCRdb holds only in-frame clones, not every one. The sample lists approximately 2,200,000 clones, roughly 91% occurring once. Naive CD8 cells, CD45RO-negative and positively selected for CCR7, excluded terminally differentiated effector memory CD45RA+ cells. The sequenced material came from naive CD8+ T cells from PBMCs. The receptor set was obtained from a young man in good health. Some clones in this sample may be carry-over from other donors' samples.

The V call is TRBV15, the J call TRBJ2-7, with D perhaps TRBD2 (5 bases). This CDR3 is built from 15 residues. Germline lookup yields CDR1 LNHNV and CDR2 YYDKDF (reference sequence). The V end was cut by 0 bases, the J end by 3 bases, with 12 bases between. CDR3 in DNA: TGTGCCACCAGCAGAGATGGAGGACCAAACTACGAGCAGTACTTC. Translating gives CATSRDGGPNYEQYF. Combining the CDR3 with reference TRBV15 and TRBJ2-7 gives the whole variable domain DAMVIQNPRYQVTQFGKPVTLSCSQTLNHNVMYWYQQKSSQAPKLLFHYYDKDFNNEADTPDNFQSRRPNTSFCFLDIRSPGLGDTAMYLCATSRDGGPNYEQYFGPGTRLTVT.

This clone was detected once. The chain employs TRBV28 and TRBJ1-5; 8 nucleotides agree with TRBD1. Germline CDR1 is MDHEN and CDR2 is SYDVKM. V was pared by 4 bases and J by 6 bases, with 5 bases of the junction left unmatched. The CDR3 has 14 residues. CDR3 nucleotides: TGTGCCAGCAGTTGGGGACAGGTTATTCAGCCCCAGCATTTT. Translation gives CASSWGQVIQPQHF.

The genes are TRBV6-5 and TRBJ2-2, with D possibly being TRBD1 (6 bases). This CDR3 has 14 amino acids. CDR1 is MNHEY and CDR2 is SVGAGI in the germline V gene. The germline V and J ends were trimmed by 5 bases and 6 bases, with 13 bases remaining between them. CDR3 DNA sequence: TGTGCCAGCAGTCTACGGACAGTCGCCGGGGAGCTGTTTTTT. Translated: CASSLRTVAGELFF.

The DNA for the CDR3 is TGTGCCAGCAGCTTGGCTATCGGGACTAGCGGGTTCTACGAGCAGTACTTC. Its translation: CASSLAIGTSGFYEQYF. The rearrangement uses TRBV7-2 and TRBJ2-7; 12 nucleotides line up with TRBD2. Trimming removed 3 bases from V and 3 bases from J; junction bases left unmatched: 9. This CDR3 is 17 amino acids long. Germline CDR1 and CDR2: SGHTA and FQGNSA.

The gene calls are TRBV13 and TRBJ2-7; D ambiguous. Between the trimmed V and J ends, which lost 5 bases and 3 bases, there was a span of 11 bases. The CDR3 contains 13 residues. Germline lookup yields CDR1 PRHDT and CDR2 FYEKMQ (reference sequence). This CDR3 is CASSPGPRYEQYF. The CDR3 DNA reads as TGTGCCAGCAGCCCCGGTCCCCGCTACGAGCAGTACTTC.

The chain carries TRBV11-3 and TRBJ2-3; D is uncertain. Trimming left V 1 base short and J 4 bases short, with 6 bases between. The CDR3 extends over 13 amino acids. CDR1 and CDR2 from the germline V gene are SGHNT and YENEEA. CDR3 sequence: CASSLVPADTQYF. Here the CDR3 DNA reads TGTGCCAGCAGCTTAGTCCCAGCAGATACGCAGTATTTT.

For this clone: Germline is not matched at one junction end, which may reflect a read error. The same CDR3 is also encoded by other DNA sequences in this sample. This rearrangement joins TRBV10-3 to TRBJ2-7; D is uncertain. Germline assignment: CDR1 ENHRY and CDR2 SYGVKD. The CDR3 is made up of 13 amino acids. DNA of the CDR3: TGTGCCATCAGTGAGCGGTGGAGCTACGAGCAGTATTTC. This sequence encodes CAISERWSYEQYF.

On this clone: Other DNA sequences of this sample code for an identical CDR3. J is TRBJ2-7 and V is TRBV7-9; 9 bases are shared with TRBD1. The CDR3 contains 13 residues. Germline V gives CDR1 SEHNR, CDR2 FQNEAQ (reference sequence). Trimming cost V 6 bases and J 2 bases; bases outside gene matches: 2. The CDR3 nucleotides are TGTGCCAGCAGTACAGGGGGCGCCTACGAGCAGTACTTC. Its protein is CASSTGGAYEQYF.

Notes on this clone: A read error may produce the germline difference seen at one junction end. The gene calls are TRBV28 and TRBJ2-7; 7 bases agree with TRBD2. Germline assignment: CDR1 MDHEN and CDR2 SYDVKM. The CDR3 covers 14 residues. The CDR3 region is CASSSLASSSEQYF. CDR3 DNA: TGTGCCAGCAGTTCACTAGCGTCCTCCTCCGAGCAGTACTTC.

As for this clone: This sample also contains other DNA sequences that code for the same CDR3. The rearrangement uses TRBV7-9 and TRBJ2-7; D is unresolved. There are 11 residues in the CDR3. Germline V gene sequence: CDR1 SEHNR, CDR2 FQNEAQ (reference sequence). Trimming removed 5 bases at V and 5 bases at J, with 7 bases between. This CDR3 is CASSLQHEQYF. CDR3 nucleotide sequence: TGTGCCAGCAGCCTCCAACACGAGCAGTACTTC.

The chain combines TRBV5-1 with TRBJ2-1, with 11 bases fitting TRBD2. Germline trimming cut 3 bases from V and 2 bases from J; bases unmatched to any gene: 1. There are 15 residues in the CDR3. Germline CDR1 SGHRS, CDR2 YFSETQ. The CDR3 region has the DNA TGCGCCAGCAGCTCGACTAGCGGGACCTACAATGAGCAGTTCTTC. Encoded protein: CASSSTSGTYNEQFF.

This clone was seen more than once but under ten times. Other DNA sequences in the sample encode the same CDR3. This chain connects TRBV5-1 to TRBJ2-7, with 9 bases identical to TRBD1. The CDR3 has 13 amino acids. J lost 5 bases, V lost 2 bases, and 2 bases had no gene match. Germline V CDR1 and CDR2: SGHRS, YFSETQ. This chain's CDR3 is CASSFTGGHEQYF. CDR3 DNA: TGCGCCAGCAGCTTCACAGGGGGCCACGAGCAGTACTTC.

This clone has only a few counts. The genes are TRBV4-3 and TRBJ2-2, with D possibly being TRBD2 (5 bases). There are 17 residues in the CDR3. In germline, CDR1 is LGHNA, CDR2 YSLEER. Trimming pared 0 bases from V and 1 base from J, leaving 12 bases between. The CDR3: CASSQDRVRVNTGELFF. The DNA for the CDR3 is TGCGCCAGCAGCCAAGATCGGGTGCGGGTGAACACCGGGGAGCTGTTTTTT.

This clone was counted a single time. The chain carries TRBV28 and TRBJ2-7, with 8 bases aligning to TRBD1. The junction had 11 bases not matched to a gene; V was cut back by 6 bases and J by 4 bases. The CDR3 contains 15 residues. The germline CDR1 and CDR2 sequences are MDHEN and SYDVKM. This CDR3 reads CASSPFPGGRYEQYF. The CDR3 nucleotides are TGTGCCAGCAGCCCCTTCCCAGGGGGCAGGTACGAGCAGTACTTC.

This chain connects TRBV7-9 to TRBJ1-2; 8 bases line up with TRBD1. With V trimmed by 5 bases and J by 8 bases, 16 bases remained unmatched. The germline CDR1 and CDR2 sequences are SEHNR and FQNEAQ (reference sequence). The CDR3 extends over 16 amino acids. CDR3: CASSQAQGAGSRGYTF. The CDR3 coding sequence is TGTGCCAGCAGCCAGGCCCAGGGGGCCGGGTCCCGCGGCTACACCTTC.

A few counts support this clone. The chain carries TRBV28 and TRBJ1-5; 7 bases agree with TRBD1. CDR3 size: 15 residues. CDR1 is MDHEN, CDR2 SYDVKM, per germline. J was trimmed by 5 bases and V by 7 bases; bases with no gene match: 11. CDR3 DNA: TGTGCCAGCACCGAAGACAGGGCCCCCGATCAGCCCCAGCATTTT. Translated: CASTEDRAPDQPQHF.

In its sample, this clone was seen once. This chain joins TRBV10-3 and TRBJ1-2, with D uncertain. Germline V CDR1 and CDR2: ENHRY, SYGVKD. The ends were cut back, 10 bases at V and 7 bases at J, with 22 bases in the middle. The length of the CDR3 is 14 residues. The CDR3 bases are TGTGCCACCGGACCGATAGACGGAGCCGTTGGCTACACCTTC. Amino acids: CATGPIDGAVGYTF.

The genes are TRBV10-3 and TRBJ1-1, with 10 nucleotides matching TRBD1. The CDR3 is 15 residues long. Germline CDR1 ENHRY, CDR2 SYGVKD. V lost 4 bases to trimming and J lost 1 base; unmatched junction nucleotides: 3. The CDR3 loop reads CAISGGQGRNTEAFF. The CDR3 DNA is TGTGCCATCAGTGGGGGACAGGGGAGGAACACTGAAGCTTTCTTT.

The rearrangement uses TRBV7-9 and TRBJ1-2, with D uncertain. CDR1 SEHNR and CDR2 FQNEAQ come from the germline V gene (reference sequence). V lost 0 bases and J 6 bases, leaving 5 bases between the germline ends. The CDR3 totals 12 residues. CDR3 nucleotide sequence: TGTGCCAGCAGCTTAGCCATGAATGGCTACACCTTC. Translated, it gives CASSLAMNGYTF.

V is TRBV2 and J is TRBJ1-1; possibly TRBD1 for D (5 bases). V was clipped by 9 bases and J by 5 bases, with 13 bases between them. CDR1 and CDR2 from the germline V gene are SNHLY and FYNNEI. The CDR3 has 12 amino acids. The CDR3 here is CARGNRKTEAFF. The CDR3 nucleotides are TGTGCCAGAGGGAACAGGAAGACTGAAGCTTTCTTT.

The genes are TRBV30 and TRBJ2-3, with a possible D match to TRBD2 (5 bases). CDR1 is GTSNPN and CDR2 is SVGIG in the germline V gene (reference sequence). The V end lost 0 bases, the J end lost 1 base, and 11 bases lay between the germline ends. The CDR3 is made up of 15 amino acids. This CDR3 is CAWSVIARGTDTQYF. Here the CDR3 DNA reads TGTGCCTGGAGTGTAATTGCGCGGGGCACAGATACGCAGTATTTT.

The genes are TRBV5-1 and TRBJ2-7; 9 bases are a match to TRBD2. This CDR3 has 14 residues. CDR1 is SGHRS and CDR2 is YFSETQ in the germline V gene. V lost 4 bases and J lost 2; bases outside the gene matches: 4. The CDR3 DNA reads as TGCGCCAGCAGCGAAGCGGGAGGCGCCTACGAGCAGTACTTC. This encodes CASSEAGGAYEQYF.

To note about this clone: Other DNA sequences in this specimen translate into the identical CDR3. The V call is TRBV4-1, the J call TRBJ2-1; no clear D. V lost 0 bases and J 2 bases, leaving 5 bases between the germline ends. The CDR3 loop spans 14 amino acids. Germline CDR1 reads MGHRA; CDR2 reads YSYEKL. The DNA of the CDR3 is TGCGCCAGCAGCCAAGATCCCGCCTACAATGAGCAGTTCTTC. This codes for CASSQDPAYNEQFF.

The chain joins TRBV5-8 to TRBJ2-7, with D perhaps matching TRBD1 (5 bases). V lost 0 bases and J 0 bases, leaving 13 bases between the germline ends. This CDR3 has 16 amino acids. CDR1 and CDR2 from the germline V gene are SGHTS and YDEGEE. The CDR3 DNA sequence: TGTGCCAGCAGCTTGGGATGGGCAAGGGGCTCCTACGAGCAGTACTTC. This sequence encodes CASSLGWARGSYEQYF.

V usage is TRBV6-4 and J usage is TRBJ2-1; tentative D call: TRBD2 (6 bases). Germline CDR1 is MRHNA and CDR2 is SNTAGT. This CDR3 is built from 19 residues. Trimming removed 3 bases from V and 4 bases from J, with 25 bases in between. The CDR3, as DNA: TGTGCCAGCAGTGAGAGGGGAGAGGGACTCACGACTCTATACAATGAGCAGTTCTTC. Its translation: CASSERGEGLTTLYNEQFF.